These T cell receptor beta chains were read from a single sample in a study of radiation and T cells in renal cell carcinoma. Generated by immunoSEQ multiplex PCR, the TCRdb table keeps only in-frame clones and is missing some. The sample lists approximately 80,000 clones, about nine tenths occurring once. This sample comprised blood, obtained from a patient whose treatment included radiotherapy and nephrectomy. The receptors here all came from a woman in her 70s with renal cell carcinoma. The CDR3 runs from the conserved cysteine through the conserved F or W.

>TRBJ1-1|TRBV30
CAWSFQQGRVPDTEAFF
>TRBJ2-3|TRBV6-7
CASSLMGWSSTDTQYF
>TRBJ2-1|TRBV7-6
CASSVPSGAYNEQFF
>TRBJ2-2|TRBV6-5
CASSTTGGTGELFF
>TRBJ2-2|TRBV5-8
CASSPGQYTGELFF
>TRBJ1-5|TRBV6-1
CASSEGGQGAGWGSNQPQHF
>TRBJ2-4|TRBV11-3
CASSLALRTGLAKNIQYF
>TRBJ1-4|TRBV18
CASSNTAPTPEKLFF
>TRBJ2-3|TRBV7-2
CASSLRLAGGLEDTQYF
>NA|TRBV7-8
CASSLSTGNSYEQYF
>TRBJ2-7|TRBV14
CASSQGFQKGFAGREQYF
>TRBJ2-3|TRBV4-3
CASSQGSGGFTDTQYF
>TRBJ2-2|TRBV4-1
CASSQDIGGPNTGELFF
>TRBJ2-1|TRBV4-3
CASSQGAGGANEQFF
>TRBJ1-1|TRBV30
CAWSIRAEAFF
>TRBJ1-4|TRBV15
CATGTGDNEKLFF
>TRBJ1-6|TRBV5-5
CASSVQGFSPLHF
>TRBJ1-3|TRBV6-1
CAGKGGSGNTIYF
>TRBJ2-7|TRBV4-1
CASSQGPGLHEQYF
>TRBJ2-3|TRBV4-2
CASSRDTSTDTQYF
>TRBJ2-1|TRBV4-2
CASSQDAQRGGVTNEQFF
>TRBJ2-1|TRBV5-1
CASSFLAGEAEQFF
>TRBJ2-2|TRBV28
CASIDRANTGELFF
>TRBJ1-1|TRBV7-9
CASSLAGADTEAFF
>TRBJ2-3|TRBV29-1
CSVEGSSGSTDTQYF
>TRBJ2-3|TRBV19
CASEIGGGASTDTQYF
>TRBJ1-3|TRBV7-9
CASQGRDTIYF
>TRBJ2-7|TRBV9
CASSPSDSERGEQYF
>TRBJ1-3|TRBV18
CASSPTGQGGNTIYF
>TRBJ1-2|TRBV7-2
CASSFRQGTFDGYTF
>TRBJ1-2|TRBV9
CASSTPGFRGYTF
>TRBJ1-3|TRBV11-2
CASSLQVAVFSGNTIYF
>TRBJ2-2|TRBV9
CASSEPGLAGGPSGELFF
>TRBJ2-5|TRBV6-5
CASSYSGLVKETQYF
>TRBJ2-1|TRBV5-1
CASSLKPGQGANEQFF
>TRBJ1-5|TRBV6-4
CASSDRADQPQHF
>TRBJ2-3|TRBV5-4
CASSLASGTDTQYF
>TRBJ2-7|TRBV27
CASSSTWRGVYEQYF
>TRBJ2-7|TRBV4-3
CASSQNDRLVPHEQYF
>TRBJ2-7|TRBV7-9
CASSFKETSYEQYF
>TRBJ1-6|TRBV27
CASSFRQVGSPLHF
>TRBJ2-1|TRBV7-9
CASSFLTGGNEQFF
>TRBJ2-3|TRBV5-1
CASSLEGSSWATDTQYF
>TRBJ1-1|TRBV2
CASIHLGRNTEAFF
>TRBJ1-5|TRBV19
CASRVVRGAWSNQPQHF
>TRBJ1-2|TRBV28
CASSFGLYGYTF
>TRBJ1-1|TRBV6-5
CASTPGRGTEAFF
>TRBJ1-1|TRBV30
CAWSPGTNTEAFF
>TRBJ2-3|TRBV6-1
CASSDVGASTDTQYF
>TRBJ1-2|TRBV19
CASSRTGSNYGYTF
>TRBJ1-6|TRBV4-3
CASSQGQLNNSPLHF
>TRBJ1-1|TRBV11-3
CASSRRDRMNTEAFF
>TRBJ1-1|TRBV5-8
CASTLLVLNTEAFF